This T cell receptor (beta chain) was identified during a study of T cell responses to AZD1222 COVID-19 vaccine. Data came from immunoSEQ multiplex PCR; TCRdb stores just in-frame clones and leaves some out. This sample carries 100,000 or so clones, roughly 87% of them seen once, and the ten largest clones take approximately 5%. The V gene lost 4 bases and the J gene lost 3 bases, with 10 bases spanning the gap. The CDR3 consists of 13 residues. The germline V gene encodes CDR1 SGHTA and CDR2 FQGNSA. Sequenced here: peripheral blood, sampled on day 0 of AZD1222 vaccination. This chain joins TRBV7-2 and TRBJ2-7; D not resolved. This receptor was obtained from an adult in good health. The CDR3 loop reads CASSSFLNYEQYF. In DNA, the CDR3 is TGTGCCAGCAGCTCTTTTCTTAACTACGAGCAGTACTTC.